This TCR beta chain was recorded in a study of vaccination and CD4 T cells after COVID-19. This clonotype was picked up a small number of times. What it binds is unknown. The assay that was used to sequence DNA from cultured CD4+ T cells was the Oncomine TCR Beta short-read assay. TCRdb analysed the PCR reads with MiXCR anew, one entry per CDR3 protein. The sample has 15,000 to 25,000 distinct CDR3 sequences, 38% seen once. This sample's treatment: approximately 9-day PBMC culture with coronavirus spike peptide pools or control peptides (ViraFEST assay). The ViraFEST method relied on peptide pools to expand antigen-specific T cells, followed by TCR sequencing. This sequence originates from a human donor with COVID-19. Material: cultured CD4+ T cells from blood.

The CDR3 reads CASSPSGTHEETQYF. In DNA form, the CDR3 reads TGTGCCAGCAGCCCCTCCGGGACTCACGAAGAGACCCAGTACTTC. The V and J genes are TRBV7-8 and TRBJ2-5; TRBD2 is a possible D gene (6 bases). Per the germline V gene, CDR1 is SGHVS and CDR2 is FQNEAQ. CDR3 length equals 15 residues. V shed 5 bases and J shed 3 bases, with 16 bases lying between them.